This passage covers 15 T cell receptor beta chains from one sample sequenced in a study of T cells after yellow fever vaccination. TCRdb analysed the 5' RACE reads with MiXCR anew, one entry per CDR3 protein. The table has 450,000 to 600,000 distinct CDR3 sequences, about a sixth seen once. This material consisted of PBMCs, taken 5 days after the first yellow fever vaccination. These receptors all stem from a man between 18 and 35 years old who received the YFV17D yellow fever vaccine.

The chain has TRBV4-3 and TRBJ2-2, with 9 positions matching TRBD1. The CDR3 loop spans 15 amino acids. The V and J ends lost 3 bases and 5 bases, in that order; junction bases with no gene match: 4. The germline V gene encodes CDR1 LGHNA and CDR2 YSLEER. CDR3 DNA sequence: TGCGCCAGCAGCCAGAGGGGACAGGGTACCGGGGAGCTGTTTTTT. Amino acids: CASSQRGQGTGELFF.

To note about this clonotype: This may arise from a read error, as a much more abundant clone is one base away. V is TRBV20-1 and J is TRBJ2-5; TRBD2 aligns across 8 bases. V was clipped by 0 bases and J by 5 bases; unmatched bases: 5. This CDR3 has 14 amino acids. CDR1 and CDR2 from the germline V gene are DFQATT and SNEGSKA (reference sequence). The CDR3 region has the DNA TGCAGTGCTAGAGATCGGGGGGGGTGGGAGACCCAGTACTTC. Translated: CSARDRGGWETQYF.

The V and J genes are TRBV6-1 and TRBJ1-6, with D possibly being TRBD1 (6 bases). The CDR3 runs to 14 residues. V was pared by 6 bases and J by 8 bases, with 14 bases between. CDR1 and CDR2 from the germline V gene are MNHNS and SASEGT. CDR3 residues: CASRPNRDHSPLHF. CDR3 in DNA: TGTGCCAGCAGACCTAACAGGGATCATTCACCCCTCCACTTT.

V and J are TRBV4-2 and TRBJ2-5; 10 bases match TRBD2. The CDR3 is made up of 17 amino acids. From germline, CDR1 is LGHNA and CDR2 YNFKEQ. With V trimmed by 1 base and J by 4 bases, 9 bases remained unmatched. The CDR3 is CASSQGDQRGGLETQYF. CDR3 nucleotides: TGTGCCAGCAGCCAAGGTGATCAGCGGGGGGGCCTAGAGACCCAGTACTTC.

This clonotype was detected only a few times. The rearrangement joins TRBV24-1 to TRBJ2-3; D unresolved. Looked up from germline, CDR1 is KGHDR and CDR2 is SFDVKD. CDR3 size: 15 residues. V lost 4 bases, J lost 3 bases, and 13 bases lay in between. CDR3 DNA sequence: TGTGCCACCAGTGACCCCCGTACCCGTACAGATACGCAGTATTTT. This translates into CATSDPRTRTDTQYF.

This chain uses TRBV30 with TRBJ2-3; no firm D call. The CDR3 has 14 residues. V shed 0 bases and J shed 0 bases, with 7 bases lying between them. Germline assignment: CDR1 GTSNPN and CDR2 SVGIG (reference sequence). CDR3 residues: CAWSVLGSTDTQYF. The CDR3 DNA is TGTGCCTGGAGTGTACTTGGGAGCACAGATACGCAGTATTTT.

This clonotype was found many times. The CDR3 DNA sequence: TGTGCCAGCAGCCCCGGGATCTATGGCTACACCTTC. This gives the protein CASSPGIYGYTF. The chain has TRBV11-2 and TRBJ1-2; D remains unclear. Trimming shortened V by 5 bases and J by 4 bases, and 8 bases separated the two germline ends. This CDR3 contains 12 residues. CDR1 and CDR2 from the germline V gene are SGHAT and FQNNGV.

V is TRBV18 and J is TRBJ2-2; D gene ambiguous. The CDR3 loop spans 16 amino acids. The V gene lost 3 bases and the J gene lost 5 bases, with 16 bases spanning the gap. Germline CDR1 reads KGHSH; CDR2 reads LQKENI. In nucleotides, the CDR3 is TGTGCCAGCTCACCTCCAGAAAGATTGATTACCGGGGAGCTGTTTTTT. Amino acid sequence: CASSPPERLITGELFF.

The chain joins TRBV9 to TRBJ1-1; D is ambiguous. The CDR3 has 13 amino acids. Trimming took 4 bases from V and 6 from J, leaving 13 bases between them. Germline CDR1 and CDR2: SGDLS and YYNGEE. The CDR3 sequence: CASSLTLAAEAFF. In nucleotides, the CDR3 is TGTGCCAGCAGCCTTACACTTGCCGCTGAAGCTTTCTTT.

This clonotype was picked up many times. The chain joins TRBV21-1 to TRBJ2-5; the table's D call of TRBD1 was not tested on the DNA. TRBV21-1 represents a pseudogene. The CDR3 contains 19 residues. The chain's CDR3 is CASSKGKGPRDRYQETQYF. The CDR3 nucleotides read TGTGCCAGCAGCAAAGGAAAAGGGCCCCGGGACAGGTACCAAGAGACCCAGTACTTC.

The genes are TRBV7-2 and TRBJ2-1; 10 nucleotides agree with TRBD2. Germline trimming cut 1 base from V and 8 bases from J; bases unmatched to any gene: 8. Germline lookup yields CDR1 SGHTA and CDR2 FQGNSA. The CDR3 extends over 16 amino acids. The CDR3 DNA reads TGTGCCAGCAGCTTAGGGCTAGCGGGGGCCTGGGATGAGCAGTTCTTC. Amino acid sequence: CASSLGLAGAWDEQFF.

This clonotype was recorded many times. The gene calls are TRBV4-3 and TRBJ2-7; 9 bases match TRBD1. This CDR3 has 18 amino acids. CDR1 is LGHNA and CDR2 is YSLEER in the germline V gene. V lost 0 bases and J lost 4; bases outside the gene matches: 13. This CDR3 is CASSQDATGGTVTYEQYF. The CDR3 DNA reads as TGCGCCAGCAGCCAAGATGCGACAGGGGGGACGGTTACATACGAGCAGTACTTC.

This clonotype was seen more than once but under ten times. The V gene is TRBV5-4, the J gene TRBJ1-1; D unresolved. The ends were cut back, 6 bases at V and 4 bases at J, with 16 bases in the middle. The CDR3 is 14 residues long. Germline assignment: CDR1 SGHNT and CDR2 YYREEE (reference sequence). CDR3 loop: CASTNRWVGTEAFF. As DNA, the CDR3 is TGTGCCAGCACCAACCGGTGGGTTGGCACTGAAGCTTTCTTT.

This clonotype was picked up a small number of times. The chain recombines TRBV4-2 with TRBJ2-2; the match to TRBD1 covers 8 bases. V trimming: 3 bases; J trimming: 3 bases; junction bases outside the gene matches: 3. The germline V gene encodes CDR1 LGHNA and CDR2 YNFKEQ. The CDR3 is 15 residues long. CDR3 loop: CASSQQTGDTGELFF. CDR3 DNA: TGTGCCAGCAGCCAGCAGACAGGGGACACCGGGGAGCTGTTTTTT.

This rearrangement joins TRBV5-4 to TRBJ2-3, with TRBD2 matching over 11 bases. V lost 2 bases, J lost 5 bases, and 7 bases stayed unmatched. Per germline, CDR1 SGHNT and CDR2 YYREEE (reference sequence). This CDR3 spans 16 amino acids. In DNA form, the CDR3 reads TGTGCCAGCAGCTTCCTAGCGGGGGGCCAGGGAGATACGCAGTATTTT. Translated, it gives CASSFLAGGQGDTQYF.